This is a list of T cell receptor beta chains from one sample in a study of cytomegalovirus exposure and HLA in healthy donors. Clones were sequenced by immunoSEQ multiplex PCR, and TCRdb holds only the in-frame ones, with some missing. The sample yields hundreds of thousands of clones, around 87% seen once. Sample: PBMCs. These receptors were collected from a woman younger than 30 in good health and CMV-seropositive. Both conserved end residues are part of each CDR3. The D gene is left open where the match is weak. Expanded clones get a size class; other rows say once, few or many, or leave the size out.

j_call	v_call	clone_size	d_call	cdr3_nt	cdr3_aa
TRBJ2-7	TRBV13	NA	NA	TGTGCCAGCAGCTTAGGGTACTACGAGCAGTACTTC	CASSLGYYEQYF
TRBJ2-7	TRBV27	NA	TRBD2	TGTGCCAGCAGAGGACTAGCGGGAGCTTACGAGCAGTACTTC	CASRGLAGAYEQYF
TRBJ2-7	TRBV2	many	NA	TGTGCCAGCAGTGGCCAGAGGATCTACGAGCAGTACTTC	CASSGQRIYEQYF
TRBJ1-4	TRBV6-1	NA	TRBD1	TGTGCCAGCAGGGTCGGGACAGGGGATGAAAAACTGTTTTTT	CASRVGTGDEKLFF
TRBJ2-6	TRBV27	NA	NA	TGTGCCAGCAGTACTGTCTCTGGGGCCAACGTCCTGACTTTC	CASSTVSGANVLTF
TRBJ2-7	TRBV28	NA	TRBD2	TGTGCCAGCAGGCTACCGGGACTAGCGGGTTACGAGCAGTACTTC	CASRLPGLAGYEQYF
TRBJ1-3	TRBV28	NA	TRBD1	TGTGCCAGCAGCTACCGGACAGGAAAGTTCTCTAGCTCTGGAAACACCATATATTTT	CASSYRTGKFSSSGNTIYF
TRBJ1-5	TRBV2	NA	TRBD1	TGTGCCAGCGCCTGGGGACAGGGCTTCAATCAGCCCCAGCATTTT	CASAWGQGFNQPQHF
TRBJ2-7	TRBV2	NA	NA	TGTGCCAGCAGTACAGACTACCGGGATCAATCCTACGAGCAGTACTTC	CASSTDYRDQSYEQYF
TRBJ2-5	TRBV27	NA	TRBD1	TGTGCCAGCAGTTCCACAGGGGGCGGCTGGGAGACCCAGTACTTC	CASSSTGGGWETQYF
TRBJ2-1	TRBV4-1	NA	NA	TGCGCCAGCAGCCAAGTCCAGTTGGTCTACAATGAGCAGTTCTTC	CASSQVQLVYNEQFF
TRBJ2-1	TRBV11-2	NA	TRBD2	TGTGCCAGCAGCCTTAGCGGGAGGCCGGGTAATGAGCAGTTCTTC	CASSLSGRPGNEQFF
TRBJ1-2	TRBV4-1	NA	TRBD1	TGCGCCAGCAGCCAAGGGGACAGGGCTGACGGCTACACCTTC	CASSQGDRADGYTF
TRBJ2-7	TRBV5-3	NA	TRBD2	TGTGCCAGAAGGAGGGGGACTAGATCCCTCGAGCAGTACTTC	CARRRGTRSLEQYF
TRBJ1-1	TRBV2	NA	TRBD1	TGTGCCAGCAGGGGACAGGTTAGGGGGACTGAAGCTTTCTTT	CASRGQVRGTEAFF
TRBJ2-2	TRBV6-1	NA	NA	TGTGCCAGCAGTGAATTGGCTAGGCGGACCGGGGAGCTGTTTTTT	CASSELARRTGELFF
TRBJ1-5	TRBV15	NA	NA	TGTGCCACCAGCCCAGACAACCAGGGCAATCAGCCCCAGCATTTT	CATSPDNQGNQPQHF
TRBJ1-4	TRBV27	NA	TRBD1	TGTGCCAGCAGTCCTAGACAGGGGTGGGCTAATGAAAAACTGTTTTTT	CASSPRQGWANEKLFF
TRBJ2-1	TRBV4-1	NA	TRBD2	TGCGCCAGCAGCCAACTAGCGGGAGGGGACAATGAGCAGTTCTTC	CASSQLAGGDNEQFF
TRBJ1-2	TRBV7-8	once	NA	TGTGCCAGCAGCTTAACCCTCACAGGGATTGGCTACACCTTC	CASSLTLTGIGYTF
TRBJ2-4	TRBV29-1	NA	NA	TGCAGCGTTGAGTTTCCGACAGGGAGGAAAAACATTCAGTACTTC	CSVEFPTGRKNIQYF
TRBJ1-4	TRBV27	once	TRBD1	TGTGCCAGCAGTACGGGACAGGGGAATGAAAAACTGTTTTTT	CASSTGQGNEKLFF
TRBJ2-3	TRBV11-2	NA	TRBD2	TGTGCCAGCAGCTTAGCCCCGCCGACTAGCGGGATAGGGGCAGATACGCAGTATTTT	CASSLAPPTSGIGADTQYF
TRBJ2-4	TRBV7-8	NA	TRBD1	TGTGCCAGCAGCTCACAGGGGGCCAAAAACATTCAGTACTTC	CASSSQGAKNIQYF
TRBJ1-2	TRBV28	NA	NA	TGTGCCAGCGGTACGCGGCAGGGCAGAAACTATGGCTACACCTTC	CASGTRQGRNYGYTF
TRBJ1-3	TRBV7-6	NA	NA	TGTGCCAGCAGCCGAGACATAACTGGAAACACCATATATTTT	CASSRDITGNTIYF
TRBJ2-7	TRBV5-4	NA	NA	TGTGCCAGCAGTCCTACTCAGGCATCCTCCTACGAGCAGTACTTC	CASSPTQASSYEQYF
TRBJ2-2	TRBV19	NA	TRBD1	TGTGCCAGTAGTCCCTCGACAGGGTGGGACACCGGGGAGCTGTTTTTT	CASSPSTGWDTGELFF
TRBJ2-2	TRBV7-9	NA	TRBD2	TGTGCCAGCAGCTCGCCGGGACTATCGCTTACTCCGAACACCGGGGAGCTGTTTTTT	CASSSPGLSLTPNTGELFF